A selection of T cell receptor beta chains follows, all from one sample in a study of CD8 T cells in Susac syndrome. TCRdb re-analysed the immunoSEQ multiplex PCR reads in MiXCR, keeping a single row per CDR3 protein. The sample shows approximately 83,000 distinct CDR3 sequences, 90% to 95% of them seen only once. What was sequenced was CD8+ T cells from PBMCs. Every receptor here comes from a human donor with Susac syndrome. CDR3s include the opening cysteine and the closing phenylalanine or tryptophan. The order of the fields is clone size, D gene, V gene, J gene, CDR3 DNA, CDR3 protein. A D gene is named only where the DNA matches it firmly. Rows give clone size only sometimes, using once, few, many, or a class for an expanded clone.

NA	NA	TRBV3-1	TRBJ2-1	TGTGCCAGCAGCCAAGACCAAAGCTACAATGAGCAGTTCTTC	CASSQDQSYNEQFF
NA	TRBD1	TRBV28	TRBJ1-2	TGTGCCAGCAGACAGGGGAACTATGGCTACACCTTC	CASRQGNYGYTF
NA	NA	TRBV13	TRBJ1-4	TGTGCCAGCAGCTCCCGACAGGTAGATGGTGAAAAACTGTTTTTT	CASSSRQVDGEKLFF
NA	TRBD1	TRBV27	TRBJ1-2	TGTGCCAGCAGTCTAGACAGGGGGCTGGCGGGTGGCTACACCTTC	CASSLDRGLAGGYTF
NA	TRBD2	TRBV7-2	TRBJ2-5	TGTGCCAGCAGCTTAGGTAGCGGGGGGGCCTTAGGAGAGACCCAGTACTTC	CASSLGSGGALGETQYF
NA	NA	TRBV28	TRBJ2-7	TGTGCCAGCAAAAGGGGACGGGATCAATCGAGCTCCTACGAGCAGTACTTC	CASKRGRDQSSSYEQYF
NA	NA	TRBV12-3/TRBV12-4	TRBJ2-5	TGTGCCAGCAGCCGAGCGGGCCGAGAGACCCAGTACTTC	CASSRAGRETQYF
NA	TRBD1	TRBV18	TRBJ2-1	TGTGCCAGCTCACCAGCACAGGGGTTGTCCTACAATGAGCAGTTCTTC	CASSPAQGLSYNEQFF
NA	TRBD2	TRBV2	TRBJ2-7	TGTGCCAGCAGAGGGACTAGCGGTTACGAGCAGTACTTC	CASRGTSGYEQYF
NA	NA	TRBV19	TRBJ2-1	TGTGCCAGTAGTGGGGGTTCTGAGGTCAATGAGCAGTTCTTC	CASSGGSEVNEQFF
NA	NA	TRBV19	TRBJ2-7	TGTGCCAGTAGTATATCGGCGGGAACCCTCTACGAGCAGTACTTC	CASSISAGTLYEQYF
NA	NA	TRBV7-8	TRBJ2-3	TGTGCCAGCAGCTTAGTAGACAGTAATACGCAGTATTTT	CASSLVDSNTQYF
NA	TRBD1	TRBV27	TRBJ1-5	TGTGCCAGCAGTTGGACAGGGGGCGACCAGCCCCAGCATTTT	CASSWTGGDQPQHF
NA	NA	TRBV27	TRBJ2-1	TGTGCCAGCAGTTCCCCCACGGGAGTTTCATCCAATGAGCAGTTCTTC	CASSSPTGVSSNEQFF
NA	TRBD1	TRBV7-9	TRBJ2-5	TGTGCCAGCAGCCAGTCCGGGACAGTAGAAGAGACCCAGTACTTC	CASSQSGTVEETQYF
NA	NA	TRBV4-3	TRBJ2-5	TGCGCCAGCAGCCAAGGGGGAATGAGCAGTCACGAGACCCAGTACTTC	CASSQGGMSSHETQYF
NA	TRBD1	TRBV30	TRBJ1-2	TGTGCCTGGAGTCTGACAGGGGCGGACTATGGCTACACCTTC	CAWSLTGADYGYTF
NA	NA	TRBV20-1	TRBJ2-7	TGCAGTGCTAGAGATGATTACGAGCAGTACTTC	CSARDDYEQYF
NA	NA	TRBV2	TRBJ1-2	TGTGCCAGCAGTGTAACGGACTACACCTTC	CASSVTDYTF
few	NA	TRBV27	TRBJ2-1	TGTGCCAGCAGTGACCGATACAATGAGCAGTTCTTC	CASSDRYNEQFF
NA	NA	TRBV14	TRBJ1-6	TGTGCCAGCAGCCAAGAGGGCATATGGTATTCACCCCTCCACTTT	CASSQEGIWYSPLHF
NA	NA	TRBV28	TRBJ2-4	TGTGCCAGCAGTGATCGGCGGCTAGAGGGCATTCAGTACTTC	CASSDRRLEGIQYF
once	NA	TRBV10-3	TRBJ2-5	TGTGCCATCAGTGAGTCCGGGGAGTGGGTACAGACCCAGTACTTC	CAISESGEWVQTQYF
NA	NA	TRBV7-9	TRBJ1-5	TGTGCCAGCAGCTTTTCGGGTTCGGATCAGCCCCAGCATTTT	CASSFSGSDQPQHF
NA	NA	TRBV30	TRBJ2-1	TGTGCCTGGAGTGTAGGTGGGGGGGCCCCTGAGCAGTTCTTC	CAWSVGGGAPEQFF
NA	TRBD2	TRBV19	TRBJ2-7	TGTGCCAGTAATGGGGGAAGCGGGGCCCAACACTTC	CASNGGSGAQHF
NA	NA	TRBV28	TRBJ1-1	TGTGCCAGCAGTTTCACACTAGAAGCTTTCTTT	CASSFTLEAFF
NA	TRBD1	TRBV5-6	TRBJ2-2	TGTGCCAGCAGCTTGCCGGGACAGGGAACCGGGGAGCTGTTTTTT	CASSLPGQGTGELFF
NA	TRBD2	TRBV9	TRBJ2-1	TGTGCCAGCAGCGTCCGGCGGACTAGCTCCTACAATGAGCAGTTCTTC	CASSVRRTSSYNEQFF
once	NA	TRBV3-1	TRBJ1-3	TGTGCCAGCAGCCAAGATTACCGACAGACCAGCTCTGGAAACACCATATATTTT	CASSQDYRQTSSGNTIYF
NA	NA	TRBV7-9	TRBJ1-3	TGTGCCAGCAGCTCTGCAAACACCATATATTTT	CASSSANTIYF
NA	NA	TRBV20-1	TRBJ1-3	TGCAGTGCTAGATACAGGGACGGTGGAAACACCATATATTTT	CSARYRDGGNTIYF